This T cell receptor (beta chain) emerged from a study of cytomegalovirus exposure and HLA in healthy donors. Study context: A previous analysis identified 100 million to 120 million unique TCR beta sequences derived from about 180 million T cells. Overall study findings and caveats: The number of N-insertions in an Asian-associated ancestry cluster was reportedly below the roughly 670-donor mean in a later analysis.

Amplification used 60 Vbeta primers and 13 Jbeta primers. Under the authors' procedure: Among the unique TCR beta chains that a later analysis counted, some 73 million in all, 10 million to 11 million were shared. The repertoire was sequenced with immunoSEQ multiplex PCR; TCRdb's copy has only in-frame clones and lacks some. V, J and clone size reflect that table, while D and trimming were determined from the DNA. The data show hundreds of thousands of clones, 70% to 80% seen once. Note on this clone: Its cognate antigen is unknown.

The CDR3 runs 16 residues. CDR1 is SGHAT, CDR2 FQDESV, per germline (reference sequence). Losses at the gene ends were 4 bases for V and 2 bases for J; bases not matched to a gene: 10. Source material: PBMCs. The receptor comes from a girl aged 2 to 10 in good health and CMV-seronegative. V usage is TRBV11-1 and J usage is TRBJ2-7; 8 nucleotides line up with TRBD2. The chain's CDR3 is CASSSVSLADPYEQYF. DNA of the CDR3: TGTGCCAGCAGCTCCGTCTCACTAGCGGACCCCTACGAGCAGTACTTC. The variable domain in full, completed from reference TRBV11-1 and TRBJ2-7, reads EAEVAQSPRYKITEKSQAVAFWCDPISGHATLYWYRQILGQGPELLVQFQDESVVDDSQLPKDRFSAERLKGVDSTLKIQPAELGDSAMYLCASSSVSLADPYEQYFGPGTRLTVT.